The rows below give T cell receptor beta chains drawn from one sample of a study of identical twins. TCRdb ran MiXCR on the 5' RACE reads and lists one entry per CDR3 protein. Here the sample spans hundreds of thousands of distinct CDR3 sequences, 8% to 9% being singletons. The sample was also linked to a second study, of yellow fever vaccine responses in identical twins.

The sample consisted of memory (CD45RO+) T cells sorted from blood. The receptors originated from a woman aged 18-29 years in good health. The conserved cysteine and the conserved F or W are not part of the CDR3 here.

V gene: TRBV11-2
J gene: TRBJ2-1
CDR3 protein: ASSLLADVSYNEQF

V gene: TRBV20-1
J gene: TRBJ2-7
CDR3 protein: SATSSGTSYEQY

V gene: TRBV5-5
J gene: TRBJ2-1
CDR3 protein: ASSSGMRDTYNEQF

V gene: TRBV24-1
J gene: TRBJ2-1
CDR3 protein: ATSGNQGFSYNEQF

V gene: TRBV6-4
J gene: TRBJ2-1
CDR3 protein: ASSLASGAYNEQF

V gene: TRBV7-6
J gene: TRBJ1-6
CDR3 protein: ASSPGLRGSPLH

V gene: TRBV9
J gene: TRBJ2-1
CDR3 protein: ASSSGGSNSYNEQF

V gene: TRBV12-3/TRBV12-4
J gene: TRBJ2-3
CDR3 protein: ASQTSGGPDTQY

V gene: TRBV29-1
J gene: TRBJ2-1
CDR3 protein: SVGKGGVNEQF

V gene: TRBV27
J gene: TRBJ2-7
CDR3 protein: ASSLNLAGYHEQY

V gene: TRBV27
J gene: TRBJ2-7
CDR3 protein: ASSNIIGTSGIGSYEQY

V gene: TRBV5-1
J gene: TRBJ2-6
CDR3 protein: ASSLGSGHDSGANVLT

V gene: TRBV5-5
J gene: TRBJ2-5
CDR3 protein: ASSVTGQGAGWETQY

V gene: TRBV25-1
J gene: TRBJ2-1
CDR3 protein: ASSEPHGTIPNEQF

V gene: TRBV28
J gene: TRBJ1-1
CDR3 protein: ASRETGGKLEAF

V gene: TRBV20-1
J gene: TRBJ2-2
CDR3 protein: SASPSGRANTGELF

V gene: TRBV6-1
J gene: TRBJ2-3
CDR3 protein: ASSEWWTSGSGGGTDTQY

V gene: TRBV27
J gene: TRBJ2-7
CDR3 protein: ASSLNRAYEQY

V gene: TRBV20-1
J gene: TRBJ2-1
CDR3 protein: SATKPGQGGSYNEQF

V gene: TRBV4-1
J gene: TRBJ2-2
CDR3 protein: ASSQDDPGTAGELF

V gene: TRBV20-1
J gene: TRBJ2-1
CDR3 protein: SVAPPGGNNEQF

V gene: TRBV4-1
J gene: TRBJ2-1
CDR3 protein: ASSQDPGGYYNEQF

V gene: TRBV20-1
J gene: TRBJ2-1
CDR3 protein: SARGMGLAGYNEQF

V gene: TRBV4-2
J gene: TRBJ2-5
CDR3 protein: ASSPGPISTVRGETQY

V gene: TRBV11-2
J gene: TRBJ2-2
CDR3 protein: ASSSPWRLAGGFTGELF

V gene: TRBV10-3
J gene: TRBJ2-1
CDR3 protein: AITSGLLEEQF

V gene: TRBV9
J gene: TRBJ2-1
CDR3 protein: ASSVENRRGDEQF

V gene: TRBV9
J gene: TRBJ2-5
CDR3 protein: ASSVASGFLETQY

V gene: TRBV7-3
J gene: TRBJ2-3
CDR3 protein: ASSSPSSSGRDTQY

V gene: TRBV3-1
J gene: TRBJ2-1
CDR3 protein: ASSQLLGTDPAGQF

V gene: TRBV6-1
J gene: TRBJ1-4
CDR3 protein: ASRTQQGAGEKLF

V gene: TRBV2
J gene: TRBJ2-7
CDR3 protein: ASSVEAGGPYEQY

V gene: TRBV28
J gene: TRBJ2-1
CDR3 protein: ASGTSGAPAYNEQF

V gene: TRBV5-8
J gene: TRBJ1-5
CDR3 protein: ASRKGGFGSNQPQH

V gene: TRBV5-5
J gene: TRBJ2-2
CDR3 protein: ASSLENSNTGELF

V gene: TRBV2
J gene: TRBJ1-6
CDR3 protein: ASFRDRSGAPLH

V gene: TRBV4-1
J gene: TRBJ1-4
CDR3 protein: ASSQDGQGSDEKLF

V gene: TRBV7-9
J gene: TRBJ2-1
CDR3 protein: ASSLQAGGPNEQF

V gene: TRBV2
J gene: TRBJ1-6
CDR3 protein: ASSERGQGSSPLH

V gene: TRBV7-6
J gene: TRBJ1-4
CDR3 protein: ASSLGETANEKLF

V gene: TRBV19
J gene: TRBJ2-1
CDR3 protein: ASSTSGREQF